This T cell receptor beta chain was identified during a study of T cells after yellow fever vaccination. Study-level results: The appearance of a small share of clonotypes in both CD4 and CD8 compartments was observed.

Germline assignment: CDR1 MNHNY and CDR2 SVGAGI (reference sequence). The V and J ends lost 5 bases and 7 bases respectively, with 11 bases between them. The CDR3 length is 13 residues. TCRdb processed the 5' RACE reads anew with MiXCR; each CDR3 protein has one entry. The sample records 250,000 to 350,000 distinct CDR3 sequences, approximately 4% being singletons. This clonotype was picked up many times. Its cognate antigen is unknown. This receptor was taken from a man younger than 30 who received the YFV17D yellow fever vaccine. The sequenced sample was PBMCs, obtained 15 days after the yellow fever booster vaccination. V usage is TRBV6-6 and J usage is TRBJ1-4; D not resolved. CDR3 bases: TGTGCCAGCAGTCCTCGGGAGGCTGAAAAACTGTTTTTT. This codes for CASSPREAEKLFF.